Here is one TCR beta chain with its context. V was pared by 2 bases and J by 5 bases, with 15 bases between. The CDR3 length is 15 residues. From germline, CDR1 is MDHEN and CDR2 SYDVKM. This table comes from immunoSEQ multiplex PCR, and its TCRdb copy is limited to in-frame clones, with some not included. The table has 2 million to 2.5 million clones, 90% to 95% seen once. The data are from a study of shared clonotypes between healthy human individuals. V usage is TRBV28 and J usage is TRBJ1-2; D is uncertain. Sequencing used naive CD4+ T cells from PBMCs. Described subset: CD45RA+ positively selected. The source of this sequence is a man younger than 35 in good health. Some clones in this sample may be carry-over from other donors' samples. The CDR3 protein is CASSLIGEPVYGYTF. The CDR3 DNA reads as TGTGCCAGCAGTTTAATCGGGGAGCCCGTTTATGGCTACACCTTC.